The clone carrying this T cell receptor beta chain has just a few counts. Its antigen is unknown. This sample was included in a study of T cells in Graves' hyperthyroidism and ophthalmopathy. Study-level points and caveats: Researchers found most expanded thyroid clonotypes above 0.001 in blood as well.

The CDR3 regions of TCR beta were amplified from RNA transcripts. Primed by the HTBI set, a first-round RT-PCR was run on the TCR CDR3. TCRdb called the multiplex PCR reads again in MiXCR, with one record for every CDR3 protein. The top ten clones hold about 50% of a sample with under 350,000 distinct CDR3 sequences, roughly a fifth of them seen once. Criteria for exclusion of patients were uncontrolled infection, other autoimmune disease, pregnancy or lactation. The sample was blood. This clonotype was sampled from a woman in her forties or fifties with Graves' hyperthyroidism.

CDR3 in amino acids: CASSSSGQGEINEKLFF. Here the CDR3 DNA reads TGTGCCAGCAGCTCGTCGGGTCAGGGGGAGATTAATGAAAAACTGTTTTTT. J is TRBJ1-4 and V is TRBV7-9, with TRBD1 identical over 7 bases. With 4 bases clipped from V and 4 bases from J, the junction kept 12 bases outside the gene matches. The CDR3 is 17 residues long. Germline CDR1 reads SEHNR; CDR2 reads FQNEAQ (reference sequence). The whole variable domain, filled in from reference TRBV7-9 and TRBJ1-4, reads DTGVSQNPRHKITKRGQNVTFRCDPISEHNRLYWYRQTLGQGPEFLTYFQNEAQLEKSRLLSDRFSAERPKGSFSTLEIQRTEQGDSAMYLCASSSSGQGEINEKLFFGSGTQLSVL.